This TCR beta chain came from a study of T cells in Graves' hyperthyroidism and ophthalmopathy. Concerning this clonotype itself: Its target is unknown.

Germline V CDR1 and CDR2: SGHKS, YYEKEE (reference sequence). The CDR3 length is 14 residues. The V gene lost 0 bases and the J gene lost 11 bases, with 17 bases spanning the gap. RNA transcripts provided the source from which TCR beta CDR3 regions were amplified. A set of HTBI primers served as the primers for a first-round RT-PCR of the TCR CDR3. TCRdb re-analysed the multiplex PCR reads in MiXCR, keeping a single row per CDR3 protein. The repertoire has 250,000 to 400,000 distinct CDR3 sequences, roughly an eighth of them found once; the top ten carry 30% to 40%. Exclusion criteria comprised uncontrolled infection, other autoimmune disease, pregnancy or lactation. Whole-study results and caveats: Ophthalmopathy and stable hyperthyroidism were told apart by a 13 V-J model.

Material: blood. The chain is built from TRBV5-5 and TRBJ1-2; D perhaps matches TRBD1 (5 bases). The clonotype comes from a middle-aged woman with Graves' ophthalmopathy. CDR3 loop: CASSLGGARSGYTF. DNA of the CDR3: TGTGCCAGCAGCTTGGGAGGGGCGCGATCAGGGTACACCTTC. Together with reference TRBV5-5 and TRBJ1-2, the CDR3 gives the full variable domain: DAGVTQSPTHLIKTRGQQVTLRCSPISGHKSVSWYQQVLGQGPQFIFQYYEKEERGRGNFPDRFSARQFPNYSSELNVNALLLGDSALYLCASSLGGARSGYTFGSGTRLTVV.